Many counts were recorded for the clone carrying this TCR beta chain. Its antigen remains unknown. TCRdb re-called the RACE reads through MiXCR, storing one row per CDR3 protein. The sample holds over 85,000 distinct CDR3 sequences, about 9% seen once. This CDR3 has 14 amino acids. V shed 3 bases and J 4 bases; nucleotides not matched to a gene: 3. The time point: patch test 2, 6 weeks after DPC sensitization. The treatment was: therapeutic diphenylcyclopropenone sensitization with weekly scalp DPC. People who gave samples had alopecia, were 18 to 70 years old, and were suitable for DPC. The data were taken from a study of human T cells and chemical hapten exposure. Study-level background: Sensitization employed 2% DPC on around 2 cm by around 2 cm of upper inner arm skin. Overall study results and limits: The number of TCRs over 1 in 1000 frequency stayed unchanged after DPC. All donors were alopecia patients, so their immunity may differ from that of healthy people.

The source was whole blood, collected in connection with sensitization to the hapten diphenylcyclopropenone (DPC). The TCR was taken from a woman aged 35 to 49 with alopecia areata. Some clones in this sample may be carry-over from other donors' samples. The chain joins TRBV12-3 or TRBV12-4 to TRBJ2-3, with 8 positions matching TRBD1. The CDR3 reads CASSFRQGSDTQYF. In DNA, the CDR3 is TGTGCCAGCAGTTTCCGACAGGGGTCAGATACGCAGTATTTT.